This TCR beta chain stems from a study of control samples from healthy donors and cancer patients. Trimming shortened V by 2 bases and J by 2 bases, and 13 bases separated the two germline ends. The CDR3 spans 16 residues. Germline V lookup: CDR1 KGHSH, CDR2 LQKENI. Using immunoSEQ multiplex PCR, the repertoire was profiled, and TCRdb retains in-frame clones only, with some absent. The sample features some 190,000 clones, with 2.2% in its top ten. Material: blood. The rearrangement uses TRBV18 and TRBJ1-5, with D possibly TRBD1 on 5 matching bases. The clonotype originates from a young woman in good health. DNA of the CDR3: TGTGCCAGCTCACCAGTTGCCCAGGGAGGCAATCAGCCCCAGCATTTT. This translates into CASSPVAQGGNQPQHF.